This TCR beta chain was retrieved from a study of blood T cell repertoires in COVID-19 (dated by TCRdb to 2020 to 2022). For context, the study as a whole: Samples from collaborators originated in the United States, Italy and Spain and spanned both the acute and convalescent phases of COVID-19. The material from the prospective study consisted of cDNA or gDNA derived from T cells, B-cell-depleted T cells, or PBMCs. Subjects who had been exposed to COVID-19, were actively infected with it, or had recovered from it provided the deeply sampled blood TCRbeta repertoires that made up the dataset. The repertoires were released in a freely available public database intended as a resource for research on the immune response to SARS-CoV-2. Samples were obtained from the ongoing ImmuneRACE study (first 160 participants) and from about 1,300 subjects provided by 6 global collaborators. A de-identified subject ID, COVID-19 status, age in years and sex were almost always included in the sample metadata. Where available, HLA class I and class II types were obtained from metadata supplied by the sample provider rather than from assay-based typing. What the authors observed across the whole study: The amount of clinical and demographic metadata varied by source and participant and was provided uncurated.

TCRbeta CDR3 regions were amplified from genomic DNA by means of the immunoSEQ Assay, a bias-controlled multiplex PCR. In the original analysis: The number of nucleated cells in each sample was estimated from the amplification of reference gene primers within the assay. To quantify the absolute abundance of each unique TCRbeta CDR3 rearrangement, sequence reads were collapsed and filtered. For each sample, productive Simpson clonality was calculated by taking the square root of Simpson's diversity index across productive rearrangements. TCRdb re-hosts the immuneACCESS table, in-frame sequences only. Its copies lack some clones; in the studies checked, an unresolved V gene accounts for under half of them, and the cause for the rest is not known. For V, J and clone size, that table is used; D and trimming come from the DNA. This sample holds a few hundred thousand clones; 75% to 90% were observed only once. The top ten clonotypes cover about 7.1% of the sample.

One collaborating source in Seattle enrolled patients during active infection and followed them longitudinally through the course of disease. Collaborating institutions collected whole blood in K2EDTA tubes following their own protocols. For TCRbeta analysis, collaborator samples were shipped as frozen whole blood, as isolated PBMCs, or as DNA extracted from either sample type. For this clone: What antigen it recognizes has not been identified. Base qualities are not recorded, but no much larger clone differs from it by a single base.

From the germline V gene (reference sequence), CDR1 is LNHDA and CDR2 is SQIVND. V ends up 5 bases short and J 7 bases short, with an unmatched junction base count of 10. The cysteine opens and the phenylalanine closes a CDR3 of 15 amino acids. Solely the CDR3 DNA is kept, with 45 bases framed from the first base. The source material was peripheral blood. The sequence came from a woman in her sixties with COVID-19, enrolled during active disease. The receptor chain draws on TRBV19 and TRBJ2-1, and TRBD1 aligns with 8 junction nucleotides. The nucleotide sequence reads TGTGCCAGTAGTGAGTGGACAGGGAGTGGAAATGAGCAGTTCTTC. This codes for CASSEWTGSGNEQFF.